This T cell receptor (beta chain) was documented in a study of blood T cell repertoires in COVID-19. About the research overall: Donors in the United States, Italy and Spain gave samples during acute or convalescent COVID-19. In each case, the material was cDNA or gDNA derived from T cells, B-cell-depleted T cells, or PBMCs.

This CDR3 is 15 amino acids long. Per the germline V gene, CDR1 is MDHEN and CDR2 is SYDVKM. V lost 8 bases, J lost 0 bases, and 16 bases lay in between. Authors' methods: From reference gene primer amplification, estimates of nucleated cell counts were derived. Data came from immunoSEQ multiplex PCR; TCRdb stores just in-frame clones and leaves some out. The V and J calls and clone size are taken from that table; D and trimming were inferred from the DNA. The sample carries 35,000 to 55,000 clones, around 88% recorded once. The receptor comes from a human donor in a cohort sampled during active COVID-19. V gene TRBV28 combines with J gene TRBJ1-1, with D perhaps matching TRBD1 (5 bases). The sequencing sample was made of peripheral blood. CDR3 sequence reads: CASPDRRVMNTEAFF. DNA of the CDR3: TGTGCCAGCCCCGATCGCAGGGTCATGAACACTGAAGCTTTCTTT. Variable domain in full (rest from reference TRBV28 and TRBJ1-1): DVKVTQSSRYLVKRTGEKVFLECVQDMDHENMFWYRQDPGLGLRLIYFSYDVKMKEKGDIPEGYSVSREKKERFSLILESASTNQTSMYLCASPDRRVMNTEAFFGQGTRLTVV.